These 8 T cell receptor beta chains were all obtained from the same sample, sequenced in a study of cytomegalovirus exposure and HLA in healthy donors (dated by TCRdb to between 2016 and 2019). Library preparation used the immunoSEQ multiplex PCR assay. For the multiplex PCR, a mixture combining 60 forward primers for TCR Vbeta segments and 13 reverse primers for TCR Jbeta segments was used. Not all clones reach the TCRdb copy of this immuneACCESS table, which keeps in-frame sequences only. Checked studies attribute under half of the gap to unresolved V genes and leave the rest unexplained. Present in this sample are about 130,000 clones, over 75% of which were seen just once. Of the sample, about 4.5% falls within the top ten clones. Specimen: PBMCs. The receptors derive from a man under 40 in good health.

The rearrangement links TRBV9 to TRBJ2-1; D may be TRBD1 (5 bases). The germline gives CDR1 SGDLS, CDR2 YYNGEE. V was cut by 3 bases and J by 2 bases, with 18 bases left in between. The CDR3 has 17 amino acids. The DNA of the CDR3 is TGTGCCAGCAGCGGGGGCCTTGACCCGGCGACCTACAATGAGCAGTTCTTC. Its protein product is CASSGGLDPATYNEQFF.

V and J are TRBV5-1 and TRBJ2-1; TRBD2 is a possible D gene (6 bases). The CDR3 loop spans 19 amino acids. V shed 1 base and J shed 4 bases, with 24 bases lying between them. Per the germline V gene, CDR1 is SGHRS and CDR2 is YFSETQ. CDR3 protein: CASSLFWRGEVGRYNEQFF. CDR3 in DNA: TGCGCCAGCAGCTTGTTCTGGAGGGGAGAGGTTGGACGTTACAATGAGCAGTTCTTC. The complete variable domain, with remaining parts taken from reference TRBV5-1 and TRBJ2-1, reads KAGVTQTPRYLIKTRGQQVTLSCSPISGHRSVSWYQQTPGQGLQFLFEYFSETQRNKGNFPGRFSGRQFSNSRSEMNVSTLELGDSALYLCASSLFWRGEVGRYNEQFFGPGTRLTVL.

The J gene is TRBJ1-4, the V gene TRBV4-1, with D maybe TRBD1 (5 bases). The germline gives CDR1 MGHRA, CDR2 YSYEKL. The CDR3 runs 17 residues. V was clipped by 3 bases and J by 5 bases, with 19 bases between them. Here the CDR3 DNA reads TGCGCCAGCAGCCAGCAGCGGGACGGACGGCTGAATGAAAAACTGTTTTTT. Its translation: CASSQQRDGRLNEKLFF.

The chain couples TRBV7-2 to TRBJ1-2; 7 bases map to TRBD1. CDR3 length: 15 amino acids. The V segment lost 1 base and the J segment 8 bases; nucleotides outside the gene matches: 10. Germline V lookup: CDR1 SGHTA, CDR2 FQGNSA. The CDR3 is CASSLGGQGVRGYTF. The CDR3 coding sequence is TGTGCCAGCAGCTTAGGGGGGCAGGGGGTAAGGGGCTACACCTTC.

This rearrangement joins TRBV6-5 to TRBJ2-7; 7 bases fit TRBD2. V was pared by 7 bases and J by 3 bases, with 12 bases of the junction left unmatched. The CDR3 length is 15 residues. Germline V gene sequence: CDR1 MNHEY, CDR2 SVGAGI. The CDR3 loop reads CASKNGGTTLYEQYF. The CDR3 region has the DNA TGTGCCAGCAAGAATGGGGGGACTACCCTCTACGAGCAGTACTTC.

This chain uses TRBV7-6 with TRBJ1-5, with D unclear. Germline CDR1 is SGHVS and CDR2 is FNYEAQ. This CDR3 has 15 amino acids. V lost 1 base, J lost 1 base, and 8 bases lay in between. CDR3 sequence (DNA): TGTGCCAGCAGCTTAGACACAGCAAGCAATCAGCCCCAGCATTTT. Translated: CASSLDTASNQPQHF.

The gene calls are TRBV9 and TRBJ2-7, with TRBD2 matching over 9 bases. After removal of 4 bases from V and 4 bases from J, the junction contained 9 bases not matched to a gene. Germline loops: CDR1 SGDLS, CDR2 YYNGEE. This CDR3 spans 15 amino acids. This CDR3 reads CASSPGASGTYEQYF. In DNA, the CDR3 is TGTGCCAGCAGCCCCGGGGCTAGCGGGACTTACGAGCAGTACTTC.

This clone came up a few times. V is TRBV28 and J is TRBJ2-3, with 9 bases lining up with TRBD2. J lost 6 bases, V lost 8 bases, and 15 bases had no gene match. Germline V lookup: CDR1 MDHEN, CDR2 SYDVKM. This CDR3 is 16 amino acids long. CDR3 sequence reads: CASPPLSLAGSDTQYF. The CDR3 DNA follows: TGTGCCAGCCCCCCCTTATCCCTAGCGGGAAGTGATACGCAGTATTTT.